This entry lists 10 T cell receptor beta chains sequenced from one sample in a study of blood T cell repertoires in COVID-19 (dated by TCRdb to 2018 to 2021). Library prep was done by the immunoSEQ multiplex PCR assay. This immuneACCESS table, as held by TCRdb, lists in-frame sequences with V and J called but not all clones. Of the missing ones, under half trace to an unresolved V gene in checked studies; the others have no known cause. This sample has about 130,000 clones in its table, and around 85% of those were observed once. The ten largest account for about 3% of the sample. The sample consisted of peripheral blood. All receptors derive from a woman of 80 years or more with COVID-19, enrolled during active disease.

The chain has TRBV5-6 and TRBJ2-5, with D hard to call. Deletions cut 4 bases from V and 13 bases from J, with 14 bases between. The CDR3 length is 11 residues. In germline, CDR1 is SGHDT, CDR2 YYEEEE. For the CDR3, the DNA is TGTGCCAGCAGCGCCGGTGGCGGCCGGTACTTC. Translation gives CASSAGGGRYF.

The CDR3 nucleotides are TGCAGCGTTGAATCAACTCCGAACTATGGCTACACCTTC. Translation gives CSVESTPNYGYTF. The rearrangement joins TRBV29-1 to TRBJ1-2, with D unclear. The CDR3 is 13 amino acids. Germline CDR1 and CDR2: SQVTM and ANQGSEA. Trimming took off 2 bases at V and 2 bases at J, with 9 bases between the two ends.

V usage is TRBV4-3 and J usage is TRBJ1-1; tentatively, D is TRBD1 (5 bases). The CDR3 has 15 residues. CDR1 LGHNA and CDR2 YSLEER come from the germline V gene. With 3 bases removed from V and 6 bases from J, the gap between germline ends came to 17 bases. The CDR3 protein is CASSQPTRGGAEAFF. The CDR3 DNA reads as TGCGCCAGCAGCCAGCCGACGAGGGGAGGGGCTGAAGCTTTCTTT.

This clone was picked up one time. This CDR3 is CASKTGSTYGYTF. The CDR3 DNA follows: TGTGCCAGCAAAACAGGGTCTACCTATGGCTACACCTTC. This chain uses TRBV28 with TRBJ1-2, with D maybe TRBD1 (6 bases). Germline V gives CDR1 MDHEN, CDR2 SYDVKM. The CDR3 consists of 13 residues. Trimming removed 7 bases from V and 4 bases from J, with 13 bases in between.

This clone was picked up a small number of times. J is TRBJ2-2 and V is TRBV7-2; no reliable D call. CDR1 SGHTA and CDR2 FQGNSA come from the germline V gene. CDR3 length: 13 amino acids. V lost 6 bases and J 6 bases, leaving 11 bases between the germline ends. The CDR3 coding sequence is TGTGCCAGCAGACCCGACGGAGCCGGGGAGCTGTTTTTT. Translating it yields CASRPDGAGELFF. Drawing the rest from reference TRBV7-2 and TRBJ2-2, the complete variable domain is GAGVSQSPSNKVTEKGKDVELRCDPISGHTALYWYRQSLGQGLEFLIYFQGNSAPDKSGLPSDRFSAERTGGSVSTLTIQRTQQEDSAVYLCASRPDGAGELFFGEGSRLTVL.

V is TRBV5-1 and J is TRBJ1-2; unclear D gene. V was clipped by 4 bases and J by 5 bases, with 12 bases between them. Germline V lookup: CDR1 SGHRS, CDR2 YFSETQ. This CDR3 has 13 residues. The CDR3 nucleotides read TGCGCCAGCAGCACACCGGAGGGTTATGGCTACACCTTC. Protein sequence: CASSTPEGYGYTF.

The sample holds a few counts of this clone. V is TRBV9 and J is TRBJ1-1; TRBD1 matches at 7 bases. Germline loops: CDR1 SGDLS, CDR2 YYNGEE. The trim removed 2 bases at V and 8 bases at J, leaving 12 bases unmatched. The CDR3 has 15 amino acids. The CDR3 nucleotides are TGTGCCAGCAGCGTTATGGCAGGGGGTTCTTCCGAAGCTTTCTTT. Amino acid sequence: CASSVMAGGSSEAFF.

The genes are TRBV19 and TRBJ1-5, with unresolved D. V was trimmed by 4 bases and J by 2 bases, leaving 9 bases between them. Germline lookup yields CDR1 LNHDA and CDR2 SQIVND (reference sequence). This CDR3 spans 14 amino acids. CDR3 in DNA: TGTGCCAGTAGTACCCGAGAGGGCAATCAGCCCCAGCATTTT. Its protein is CASSTREGNQPQHF. The whole variable domain, remainder taken from reference TRBV19 and TRBJ1-5, is DGGITQSPKYLFRKEGQNVTLSCEQNLNHDAMYWYRQDPGQGLRLIYYSQIVNDFQKGDIAEGYSVSREKKESFPLTVTSAQKNPTAFYLCASSTREGNQPQHFGDGTRLSIL.

In this sample, this clone turned up a few times. The chain has TRBV12-3 or TRBV12-4 and TRBJ2-7; D may be TRBD1 (5 bases). Trimming took 6 bases from V and 2 from J, leaving 11 bases between them. CDR3 size: 13 residues. CDR3 amino acids: CASSRGHPYEQYF. CDR3 coding DNA: TGTGCCAGCAGCAGAGGACACCCCTACGAGCAGTACTTC.

The chain is built from TRBV2 and TRBJ2-1; 8 bases are shared with TRBD2. Trimming cost V 7 bases and J 4 bases; bases outside gene matches: 6. Per germline, CDR1 SNHLY and CDR2 FYNNEI. CDR3 length: 14 residues. CDR3 amino acids: CASKVAGLYNEQFF. CDR3 nucleotide sequence: TGTGCCAGCAAGGTAGCGGGACTATACAATGAGCAGTTCTTC.